This T cell receptor (beta chain) was recorded in a study of radiation and T cells in renal cell carcinoma. Germline V gene sequence: CDR1 SNHLY, CDR2 FYNNEI. The CDR3 totals 13 residues. The V and J ends lost 7 bases and 3 bases respectively, with 13 bases between them. Sequenced by immunoSEQ multiplex PCR; TCRdb stores in-frame clones only, minus some. The sample consists of 150,000 or so clones, roughly nine tenths of them appearing once. Specified time point: baseline pretreatment blood. Treatment indicated: 15 Gy SBRT to primary tumor, nephrectomy 4 weeks later. V is TRBV2 and J is TRBJ2-7, with a weak D call TRBD2 (5 bases). The sample here was blood, taken from a patient whose treatment included radiotherapy and nephrectomy. The receptor comes from a woman in her 70s with renal cell carcinoma. The CDR3, as DNA: TGTGCCAGCAATTTCGACGGACTCTACGAGCAGTACTTC. This sequence encodes CASNFDGLYEQYF.